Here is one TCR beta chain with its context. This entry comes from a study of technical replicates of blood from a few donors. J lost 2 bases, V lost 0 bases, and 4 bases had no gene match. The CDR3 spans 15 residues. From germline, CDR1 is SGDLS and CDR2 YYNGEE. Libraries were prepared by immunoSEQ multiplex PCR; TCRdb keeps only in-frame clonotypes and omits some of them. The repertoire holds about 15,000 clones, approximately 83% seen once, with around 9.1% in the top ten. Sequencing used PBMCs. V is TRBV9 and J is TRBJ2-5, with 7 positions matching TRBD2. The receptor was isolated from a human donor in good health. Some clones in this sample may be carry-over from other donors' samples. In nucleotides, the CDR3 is TGTGCCAGCAGCGTAGGTCTAGCGGATCAAGAGACCCAGTACTTC. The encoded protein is CASSVGLADQETQYF.